This entry features one T cell receptor beta chain sequence. Its antigen is unidentified. The CDR3 has 17 residues. V was pared by 7 bases and J by 5 bases, with 27 bases between. The germline V gene encodes CDR1 SGHRS and CDR2 YFSETQ. This sample was taken from a study of vaccination and CD4 T cells after COVID-19. Noted treatment: approximately 9-day PBMC culture with coronavirus spike peptide pools or control peptides (ViraFEST assay). With the Oncomine TCR Beta short-read assay, DNA from cultured CD4+ T cells was sequenced. Via MiXCR, TCRdb re-called the PCR reads, giving one row per CDR3 protein. The sample comprises some 15,000 distinct CDR3 sequences, roughly a third of which are singletons, and roughly 10% rests with the top ten.

The chain joins TRBV5-1 to TRBJ2-5; D call uncertain. The sequence was obtained from a human donor who had recovered from COVID-19. The sample was CD4+ T cells from blood, cultured in vitro, taken after SARS-CoV-2 vaccination. This CDR3 is CASDNLAVGSHQETQYF. CDR3 nucleotides: TGCGCCAGCGACAACCTGGCTGTGGGGTCCCATCAGGAGACCCAGTACTTC. The entire variable domain, with the rest obtained from reference TRBV5-1 and TRBJ2-5, is as follows: KAGVTQTPRYLIKTRGQQVTLSCSPISGHRSVSWYQQTPGQGLQFLFEYFSETQRNKGNFPGRFSGRQFSNSRSEMNVSTLELGDSALYLCASDNLAVGSHQETQYFGPGTRLLVL.